Sequencing of this T cell receptor beta chain was carried out in a study of blood T cell repertoires in COVID-19. Study as a whole: Sources were T cells, B-cell-depleted T cells, or PBMCs; the material itself was cDNA or gDNA.

Sequenced by immunoSEQ multiplex PCR; TCRdb stores in-frame clones only, minus some. The table records a few hundred thousand clones, 89% of them present only once. This clone showed up just once. With V trimmed by 6 bases and J by 4 bases, 5 bases remained unmatched. This CDR3 is 13 amino acids long. CDR1 and CDR2 (germline): SGHNT, YYREEE (reference sequence). The sample consisted of peripheral blood. The V call is TRBV5-4, the J call TRBJ2-3, with 7 bases aligning to TRBD2. The receptor's source is a man aged 50-60 years with acute or convalescent COVID-19. The CDR3 sequence is CASTAGVSDTQYF. The CDR3, as DNA: TGTGCCAGCACGGCGGGGGTATCAGATACGCAGTATTTT.